This section outlines one TCR beta chain sequence together with its context. Its antigen is as yet unknown. 60 Vbeta and 13 Jbeta primers were used in PCR. Generated by immunoSEQ multiplex PCR, the TCRdb table keeps only in-frame clones and is missing some. Among fewer than 200,000 clones, approximately 78% were seen once, and the ten largest hold approximately 7%. This CDR3 spans 14 amino acids. Germline CDR1 is KGHSH and CDR2 is LQKENI. V lost 4 bases, J lost 0 bases, and 9 bases lay in between. This entry comes from a study of cytomegalovirus exposure and HLA in healthy donors. Whole-study context: Earlier, 180 million or so T cells were analyzed, and some 120 million unique TCR beta sequences were found among them. Overall study findings and caveats: Associated with cytomegalovirus, according to the listing, were 164 TCR beta chains. The analysis excluded some indistinguishable V segments, including TRBV6-2 and TRBV6-3. Earlier analysis found most TCR beta V segments productive about 90% or about 30% of the time.

What was sequenced was PBMCs. The TCR comes from a woman aged 25 to 39 in good health and CMV-seropositive. The chain is built from TRBV18 and TRBJ1-1; D unclear. In nucleotides, the CDR3 is TGTGCCAGCTCACAAACTACAATGAACACTGAAGCTTTCTTT. Protein: CASSQTTMNTEAFF.